Included here is one T cell receptor (beta chain) sequence, with context. The TCR beta cDNA came from 5'RACE template switching with UMIs. TCRdb reprocessed the 5' RACE reads and reports one entry per CDR3 protein, with no DNA. In all, the sample yields roughly 160,000 distinct CDR3 sequences. This entry is derived from a study of T cells expressing NK-cell markers. About the study: Underlying the TCR beta repertoires were sorted CD3+CD56+NKG2C+, CD3+CD56+NKG2C- and CD3+CD56-NKG2C+ T cells. Seven donors tested HCMV-seropositive and one tested seronegative among the eight sequenced.

The germline V gene has CDR1 GTSNPN and CDR2 SVGIG (reference sequence). The CDR3 runs to 16 residues. Sequencing input: blood T cells: a sorted CD56 or NKG2C T cell subset, CD4+ or CD8+ T cells, or bulk PBMC T cells (not recorded which). The source of this sequence is a man aged 18 to 69 in good health. The rearrangement links TRBV30 to TRBJ1-2; the TCRdb call, TRBD1, lacks DNA for checking. This CDR3 reads CAWVGDRYPANYGYTF.